This T cell receptor (beta chain) is drawn from a study of early T cells in non-severe SARS-CoV-2 infection. Study-level findings and limits: CD4 and private specificities were missed by VDJdb matching, which favored anti-spike CD8 responses.

Trimming removed 2 bases from V and 3 bases from J, with 7 bases in between. Germline V CDR1 and CDR2: MNHNY, SVGAGI (reference sequence). This CDR3 has 14 amino acids. Individual cDNA molecules were tagged with unique molecular identifiers, the study reported. MiXCR, applied by TCRdb to the 5' RACE reads, yields one record per CDR3 protein. The sample shows fewer than 80,000 distinct CDR3 sequences, approximately 12% of them seen only once. For this clonotype: Antigen unknown.

This chain links TRBV6-6 with TRBJ1-4; the D gene is possibly TRBD1 (5 bases). The sample in question was whole blood, obtained at baseline. This clonotype was sampled from an adult who was a healthcare worker with PCR-confirmed SARS-CoV-2 infection or an uninfected control (not recorded which). The donor label of this sample is uncertain. The DNA for the CDR3 is TGTGCCAGCAGTTACGCGGGGGCTAATGAAAAACTGTTTTTT. It translates to CASSYAGANEKLFF.